Below, one T cell receptor beta chain is given with its context. CDR1 SQVTM and CDR2 ANQGSEA come from the germline V gene. The CDR3 covers 12 residues. Trimming removed 0 bases at V and 6 bases at J, with 8 bases between. It was CD45RO-negative cells, positively selected for CCR7, that made up naive CD8 cells, with terminally differentiated effector memory CD45RA+ cells excluded. Sequenced by immunoSEQ multiplex PCR; TCRdb stores in-frame clones only, minus some. The table lists 750,000 to 1,000,000 clones, 80% to 95% of them singletons, with about 24% in the top ten. The entry originates in a study of shared clonotypes between healthy human individuals.

The sequenced sample consisted of naive CD8+ T cells sorted from blood. The sequence was collected from a man aged 30 to 39 in good health. J is TRBJ1-1 and V is TRBV29-1; D is ambiguous. CDR3 sequence (DNA): TGCAGCGTTGAAGATTTGGCTTCTGAAGCTTTCTTT. Its protein product is CSVEDLASEAFF.